This is a list of T cell receptor beta chains from one sample in a study of identical twins. TCRdb re-analysed the 5' RACE reads in MiXCR, keeping a single row per CDR3 protein. The table lists some 1,700,000 distinct CDR3 sequences, around a third of them singletons, with about 0.27% in the top ten. Sequenced sample: cord blood. These receptors all stem from a newborn girl in good health. The conserved cysteine and the conserved F or W are not part of the CDR3 here. A clone size is listed for some rows: how often the clone was seen (once, few, many), or a class if it is expanded.

J | length | size | V | CDR3
. | 16 | . | TRBV4-2 | ASSQVVKREEGYNEQY
TRBJ2-5 | 12 | many | TRBV25-1 | ASSQRKGKETQY
TRBJ2-1 | 14 | few | TRBV24-1 | ATSDSPGQGYNEQF
TRBJ2-3 | 16 | few | TRBV24-1 | ATSDFRGETDSTDTQY
TRBJ1-1 | 11 | few | TRBV10-3 | AISESTATEAF
TRBJ1-5 | 15 | few | TRBV28 | ASSPHRGREVNQPQH
TRBJ1-2 | 11 | . | TRBV20-1 | SAREGWSYGYT
TRBJ2-7 | 9 | few | TRBV29-1 | SVEVAYEQY
TRBJ1-3 | 16 | . | TRBV7-2 | ASSRLPGKGLSGNTIY
TRBJ2-2 | 11 | . | TRBV10-3 | AISLDRAGELF
TRBJ2-1 | 13 | . | TRBV14 | ASSPSDTRYNKQF
TRBJ1-4 | 15 | . | TRBV4-2 | ASSQARAAETWEKLF
TRBJ1-2 | 10 | few | TRBV5-1 | ASSGDIYGYT
TRBJ2-7 | 11 | . | TRBV6-5 | ATTSRFSYEQY
TRBJ2-7 | 11 | . | TRBV20-1 | SARSPGPYEQY
TRBJ1-1 | 10 | . | TRBV2 | ASGRGQTEAF
TRBJ2-1 | 14 | few | TRBV20-1 | SAISPGRGWTNEQF
TRBJ1-1 | 12 | once | TRBV20-1 | SARSTGKNTEAF
TRBJ2-1 | 12 | . | TRBV4-2 | ASSQGDRADEQF
TRBJ2-7 | 11 | many | TRBV12-3/TRBV12-4 | ASSGGFLYEQY
TRBJ1-5 | 13 | few | TRBV6-2/TRBV6-3 | ASSYGRQGSQPQH
TRBJ1-5 | 15 | . | TRBV24-1 | ATSDPAAAGGNQPQH
TRBJ2-5 | 15 | . | TRBV7-6 | ASSDKTTSGTYNEQY
TRBJ2-5 | 12 | many | TRBV28 | ASSLSGRIETQY
TRBJ2-7 | 12 | . | TRBV9 | ASSSGTSPFEQY
TRBJ2-1 | 12 | few | TRBV2 | ASRNPSGRTLQF
TRBJ2-1 | 12 | . | TRBV28 | ASSLPRVSARLF
TRBJ1-2 | 14 | many | TRBV6-5 | ASSSGQGALNYGYT
TRBJ2-1 | 15 | . | TRBV15 | ATSRDQGLAVYNEQF
. | 12 | . | TRBV6-2/TRBV6-3 | ASGGTSVYNEQY
TRBJ1-5 | 14 | once | TRBV25-1 | ASSERPGDSNQPQH